The next 23 T cell receptor beta chains were all read from a single sample in a study of blood T cell repertoires in COVID-19 (dated by TCRdb to 2020 to 2021). Library preparation was by the immunoSEQ multiplex PCR assay. This immuneACCESS table, as held by TCRdb, lists in-frame sequences with V and J called but not all clones. Of the missing ones, under half trace to an unresolved V gene in checked studies; the others have no known cause. The sample profile shows around 250,000 clones; roughly four fifths of them were found once. The ten top clones hold 1.9% of the sample. The sequenced material came from peripheral blood. Source of these receptors: a man in his thirties or forties who had recovered from COVID-19.

The chain has TRBV19 and TRBJ1-2, with 11 bases that match TRBD1. The length of the CDR3 is 15 residues. Germline trimming cut 0 bases from V and 8 bases from J; bases unmatched to any gene: 5. Per germline, CDR1 LNHDA and CDR2 SQIVND (reference sequence). The CDR3 spells CASSIDHGQGAGYTF. The CDR3 coding sequence is TGTGCCAGTAGTATAGATCACGGACAGGGGGCAGGCTACACCTTC.

The gene calls are TRBV9 and TRBJ2-6; the D gene is possibly TRBD1 (6 bases). Germline CDR1 reads SGDLS; CDR2 reads YYNGEE. V gave up 4 bases and J gave up 1 base, with 12 bases separating them. This CDR3 spans 16 amino acids. The CDR3 is CASSFNRESGANVLTF. The DNA for the CDR3 is TGTGCCAGCAGCTTTAACAGGGAGTCTGGGGCCAACGTCCTGACTTTC.

This clone was counted once. The CDR3 region is CASSPQGAPQPQHF. In DNA, the CDR3 is TGTGCCAGCAGCCCCCAGGGGGCGCCTCAGCCCCAGCATTTT. The chain combines TRBV3-1 (or the pseudogene TRBV3-2) with TRBJ1-5; 8 nucleotides line up with TRBD1. The junction had 5 bases not matched to a gene; V was cut back by 4 bases and J by 6 bases. Germline CDR1 is LGHDT and CDR2 is YNNKEL (reference sequence). The CDR3 runs to 14 residues.

This chain links TRBV27 with TRBJ2-1, with 9 bases fitting TRBD2. V lost 4 bases, J lost 2 bases, and 6 bases stayed unmatched. The length of the CDR3 is 16 residues. Germline assignment: CDR1 MNHEY and CDR2 SMNVEV (reference sequence). CDR3 sequence (DNA): TGTGCCAGCAGTTACGCGGGGGGGACCCCCTACAATGAGCAGTTCTTC. It encodes CASSYAGGTPYNEQFF.

The rearrangement links TRBV6-5 to TRBJ2-7, with D hard to call. This CDR3 is 12 amino acids long. CDR1 is MNHEY and CDR2 is SVGAGI in the germline V gene. The V end lost 3 bases, the J end lost 0 bases, and 3 bases lay between the germline ends. CDR3 coding DNA: TGTGCCAGCAGTTATAACTCCTACGAGCAGTACTTC. Residues: CASSYNSYEQYF.

This chain connects TRBV5-1 to TRBJ2-5; 15 bases are shared with TRBD2. CDR1 is SGHRS and CDR2 is YFSETQ in the germline V gene. V gave up 4 bases and J gave up 5 bases; unmatched junction bases: 9. There are 17 residues in the CDR3. The CDR3 sequence is CASSAGLAGGLSETQYF. The DNA for the CDR3 is TGCGCCAGCAGCGCCGGACTAGCGGGGGGGCTGTCGGAGACCCAGTACTTC.

This chain links TRBV5-1 with TRBJ1-3; weak D call: TRBD1 (5 bases). V was cut by 4 bases and J by 4 bases, with 9 bases left in between. The CDR3 sequence is 13 residues long. Looked up from germline, CDR1 is SGHRS and CDR2 is YFSETQ. CDR3 residues: CASSPGYGNTIYF. The CDR3 DNA follows: TGCGCCAGCAGCCCAGGGTACGGAAACACCATATATTTT. The full variable domain, rest sourced from reference TRBV5-1 and TRBJ1-3, is KAGVTQTPRYLIKTRGQQVTLSCSPISGHRSVSWYQQTPGQGLQFLFEYFSETQRNKGNFPGRFSGRQFSNSRSEMNVSTLELGDSALYLCASSPGYGNTIYFGEGSWLTVV.

The rearrangement links TRBV18 to TRBJ2-3, with 12 positions matching TRBD1. The CDR3 is 15 residues long. The junction had 1 base not matched to a gene; V was cut back by 1 base and J by 5 bases. Germline V gives CDR1 KGHSH, CDR2 LQKENI. DNA for the CDR3: TGTGCCAGCTCACCACGGGACAGGGGGCGAGATACGCAGTATTTT. Residues: CASSPRDRGRDTQYF.

The V and J genes are TRBV19 and TRBJ2-1; D possibly corresponds to TRBD1 (5 bases). The V end was cut by 2 bases, the J end by 6 bases, with 8 bases between. Germline CDR1 is LNHDA and CDR2 is SQIVND (reference sequence). The CDR3 spans 13 residues. Here the CDR3 DNA reads TGTGCCAGTAGTATAAAACAGGTCAATGAGCAGTTCTTC. Its translation is CASSIKQVNEQFF.

This chain connects TRBV28 to TRBJ1-5; 8 positions match TRBD1. Per germline, CDR1 MDHEN and CDR2 SYDVKM. The CDR3 has 15 residues. Losses at the gene ends were 6 bases for V and 7 bases for J; bases not matched to a gene: 11. CDR3: CASREQGGEMQPQHF. The DNA of the CDR3 is TGTGCCAGCAGAGAACAGGGGGGAGAGATGCAGCCCCAGCATTTT.

The J gene is TRBJ2-5, the V gene TRBV5-1; TRBD1 aligns across 10 bases. Trimming at V came to 3 bases and at J to 9 bases, leaving 14 bases not matched to a gene. The germline V gene encodes CDR1 SGHRS and CDR2 YFSETQ. This CDR3 contains 16 residues. The CDR3: CASSYSTGQGSLAQYF. In nucleotides, the CDR3 is TGCGCCAGCAGCTATTCTACGGGACAGGGGTCGTTGGCCCAGTACTTC.

The J gene is TRBJ2-7, the V gene TRBV7-2; possible D gene TRBD2, 6 bases. There are 13 residues in the CDR3. The germline V gene has CDR1 SGHTA and CDR2 FQGNSA. The V and J ends lost 5 bases and 5 bases respectively, with 13 bases between them. DNA for the CDR3: TGTGCCAGCAGCCTTAGGGGCGGGGACGAGCAGTACGTC. The encoded protein is CASSLRGGDEQYV.

The chain couples TRBV5-6 to TRBJ1-5; D gene uncertain. Germline V gives CDR1 SGHDT, CDR2 YYEEEE. V dropped 4 bases and J dropped 5 bases, with 16 bases sitting between them. CDR3 length: 15 residues. CDR3: CASSRAWRPDQPQHF. In DNA form, the CDR3 reads TGTGCCAGCAGCCGGGCCTGGAGGCCGGATCAGCCCCAGCATTTT. Drawing the rest from reference TRBV5-6 and TRBJ1-5, the complete variable domain is DAGVTQSPTHLIKTRGQQVTLRCSPKSGHDTVSWYQQALGQGPQFIFQYYEEEERQRGNFPDRFSGHQFPNYSSELNVNALLLGDSALYLCASSRAWRPDQPQHFGDGTRLSIL.

Ten or more counts support this clone. The chain uses TRBV11-2 and TRBJ1-2; perhaps TRBD1 as D (6 bases). This CDR3 spans 13 amino acids. From germline, CDR1 is SGHAT and CDR2 FQNNGV. Trimming removed 4 bases from V and 4 bases from J, with 10 bases in between. CDR3 in DNA: TGTGCCAGCAGCTCCACAGGGATCTATGGCTACACCTTC. Protein: CASSSTGIYGYTF.

The chain recombines TRBV23-1 with TRBJ2-1; 7 bases line up with TRBD1. TRBV23-1 is classed as an ORF, of uncertain function. This CDR3 has 15 residues. The J segment lost 1 base and the V segment lost 0 bases, leaving 0 bases of the junction unmatched. CDR3 DNA sequence: TGCGCCAGCAGTCAATCGGACAGGTCCTACAATGAGCAGTTCTTC. Amino acids: CASSQSDRSYNEQFF.

This chain links TRBV28 with TRBJ2-3; 9 bases line up with TRBD1. The CDR3 length is 18 residues. J lost 3 bases, V lost 5 bases, and 15 bases had no gene match. Germline V gene lookup returns CDR1 MDHEN and CDR2 SYDVKM. CDR3 protein: CASSPPPGTGHVTDTQYF. The CDR3 nucleotides are TGTGCCAGCAGTCCCCCTCCCGGGACAGGGCACGTTACAGATACGCAGTATTTT. The full variable domain, completed using reference TRBV28 and TRBJ2-3, is DVKVTQSSRYLVKRTGEKVFLECVQDMDHENMFWYRQDPGLGLRLIYFSYDVKMKEKGDIPEGYSVSREKKERFSLILESASTNQTSMYLCASSPPPGTGHVTDTQYFGPGTRLTVL.

The V gene is TRBV28, the J gene TRBJ1-6; D unclear. Germline assignment: CDR1 MDHEN and CDR2 SYDVKM. The V and J ends lost 8 bases and 4 bases respectively, with 18 bases between them. CDR3 length: 16 amino acids. CDR3 residues: CASSPGSEGYNSPLHF. Here the CDR3 DNA reads TGTGCCAGCTCCCCCGGGTCGGAGGGATATAATTCACCCCTCCACTTT.

The chain is built from TRBV19 and TRBJ1-2; perhaps TRBD1 as D (5 bases). CDR1 and CDR2 (germline): LNHDA, SQIVND (reference sequence). This CDR3 spans 17 amino acids. The V and J ends lost 8 bases and 7 bases respectively, with 29 bases between them. This CDR3 reads CASSSPAGTAWDSGYTF. The DNA of the CDR3 is TGTGCCAGTTCCTCCCCCGCGGGGACGGCTTGGGATAGTGGCTACACCTTC.

The CDR3 protein is CASSLGGQDSNQPQHF. The CDR3 region has the DNA TGTGCCAGCAGCTTGGGGGGACAGGATAGCAATCAGCCCCAGCATTTT. The V gene is TRBV11-3, the J gene TRBJ1-5, with 8 bases aligning to TRBD1. V lost 3 bases to trimming and J lost 0 bases; unmatched junction nucleotides: 4. This CDR3 is 16 amino acids long. Germline values: CDR1 SGHNT, CDR2 YENEEA.

As for this clone: A junction boundary mismatches the germline segment, possibly from a read error. The J gene is TRBJ1-2, the V gene TRBV11-2, with 8 nucleotides matching TRBD1. CDR3 length equals 12 residues. Germline CDR1 and CDR2: SGHAT and FQNNGV. For the CDR3, the DNA is TGTGCCAGCAGCTTAGACAGGGGGCACCCGAGGTTC. Its protein product is CASSLDRGHPRF.

The chain is built from TRBV5-4 and TRBJ2-3; TRBD2 matches 11 bases. The ends lost 4 bases at V and 1 base at J; junction bases unmatched: 2. The CDR3 is made up of 15 amino acids. Per germline, CDR1 SGHNT and CDR2 YYREEE (reference sequence). CDR3 coding DNA: TGTGCCAGCAGCCTTAGCGGGGGGGGCACAGATACGCAGTATTTT. This translates into CASSLSGGGTDTQYF.

V gene TRBV6-5 combines with J gene TRBJ1-1; a possible D gene is TRBD1 (5 bases). This CDR3 is 15 amino acids long. The germline V gene encodes CDR1 MNHEY and CDR2 SVGAGI. Trimming took off 5 bases at V and 5 bases at J, with 18 bases between the two ends. The chain's CDR3 is CASSPLRTRRTEAFF. Written as DNA, the CDR3 is TGTGCCAGCAGTCCCCTAAGGACAAGAAGGACTGAAGCTTTCTTT.

This clone was observed many times. The genes are TRBV3-1 (or the pseudogene TRBV3-2) and TRBJ2-2; tentative D call: TRBD1 (6 bases). CDR3 length: 16 residues. Germline V gene data show CDR1 as LGHDT and CDR2 as YNNKEL (reference sequence). V shed 2 bases and J shed 8 bases, with 18 bases lying between them. CDR3 in DNA: TGTGCCAGCAGCCAAAGCTTAGGGACATCTCGTGGGGAGCTGTTTTTT. The encoded protein is CASSQSLGTSRGELFF.